This T cell receptor beta chain was observed in a study of cytomegalovirus exposure and HLA in healthy donors. Study-level points and caveats: The authors confirmed in vitro that a few CMV-associated chains were specific for CMV antigens. Per a later analysis, 16,951 TCR beta sequences showed association with HLA alleles at 0.05 false discovery rate. Reportedly, diagnosis of cytomegalovirus status by the classifier showed high specificity and sensitivity.

This clone was observed a handful of times. Its antigen is unidentified. Germline trimming cut 4 bases from V and 7 bases from J; bases unmatched to any gene: 4. The germline V gene has CDR1 SGHDN and CDR2 FVKESK. This CDR3 is 13 amino acids long. PCR used 60 Vbeta primers and 13 Jbeta primers. TCRdb's table, derived via immunoSEQ multiplex PCR, lists solely in-frame clones and lacks some. Of 95,000 to 150,000 clones listed, around 85% are singletons. The sequence came from a man aged 25-45 years in good health and CMV-seronegative. V usage is TRBV14 and J usage is TRBJ2-3, with TRBD2 matching over 8 bases. The sequencing input was PBMCs. The CDR3 loop is CASSPGGRHTQYF. DNA of the CDR3: TGTGCCAGCAGCCCGGGGGGGCGCCATACGCAGTATTTT.